These 26 T cell receptor beta chains were all obtained from the same sample, sequenced in a study of shared clonotypes between healthy human individuals. TCRdb's table, derived via immunoSEQ multiplex PCR, lists solely in-frame clones and lacks some. Altogether 900,000 to 1,200,000 clones are present, roughly 74% being singletons, with the ten largest covering roughly 0.55%. The sample comprised memory CD4+ T cells from PBMCs. Subset described: CD45RA-negative fraction. These TCRs come from a man aged 18 to 29 in good health. Some clones in this sample may be carry-over from other donors' samples.

This sequence joins TRBV27 and TRBJ2-2, with unresolved D. CDR3 length: 13 amino acids. CDR1 and CDR2 (germline): MNHEY, SMNVEV (reference sequence). V lost 1 base to trimming and J lost 7 bases, with 7 bases between them. The CDR3 region is CASSLLGRGELFF. DNA for the CDR3: TGTGCCAGCAGTTTATTGGGTCGCGGGGAGCTGTTTTTT.

The chain combines TRBV7-3 with TRBJ2-7, with D perhaps being TRBD1 or TRBD2 (5 bases each). CDR3 length: 14 amino acids. CDR1 SGHTA and CDR2 FQGTGA come from the germline V gene. V lost 5 bases to trimming and J lost 5 bases, with 16 bases between them. The DNA of the CDR3 is TGTGCCAGCAGCGTGTCCGGGACCCTACACGAGCAGTACTTC. Translating it yields CASSVSGTLHEQYF.

As for this clone: Other DNA variants within this sample encode the same CDR3. The genes are TRBV5-1 and TRBJ1-2; D gene uncertain. Germline CDR1 and CDR2: SGHRS and YFSETQ. Trimming cost V 0 bases and J 2 bases, with 8 bases left between them. The CDR3 is 14 amino acids. The CDR3 nucleotides read TGCGCCAGCAGCTTGGAGTCGGTAAACTATGGCTACACCTTC. It translates to CASSLESVNYGYTF.

V gene TRBV5-1 combines with J gene TRBJ1-1; no firm D call. Germline V lookup: CDR1 SGHRS, CDR2 YFSETQ. This CDR3 has 14 residues. V was cut by 0 bases and J by 9 bases, with 15 bases left in between. Written as DNA, the CDR3 is TGCGCCAGCAGCTTGGATTCGTTGGCAGCTAAAGCTTTCTTT. Its protein is CASSLDSLAAKAFF. Supplemented by reference TRBV5-1 and TRBJ1-1, the full variable domain reads KAGVTQTPRYLIKTRGQQVTLSCSPISGHRSVSWYQQTPGQGLQFLFEYFSETQRNKGNFPGRFSGRQFSNSRSEMNVSTLELGDSALYLCASSLDSLAAKAFFGQGTRLTVV.

The rearrangement links TRBV11-2 to TRBJ2-2, with 9 bases matching TRBD2. Germline trimming cut 2 bases from V and 6 bases from J; bases unmatched to any gene: 16. CDR3 length: 19 amino acids. The germline V gene has CDR1 SGHAT and CDR2 FQNNGV. For the CDR3, the DNA is TGTGCCAGCAGCTTAAGCGGGAGGTTAGACAGGGCGAGGGCCGGGGAGCTGTTTTTT. Protein product: CASSLSGRLDRARAGELFF.

This chain joins TRBV7-9 and TRBJ2-3; D unclear. This CDR3 spans 14 amino acids. The germline V and J ends were trimmed by 0 bases and 4 bases, with 8 bases remaining between them. Germline CDR1 reads SEHNR; CDR2 reads FQNEAQ (reference sequence). The CDR3 protein is CASSLASGADTQYF. CDR3 nucleotide sequence: TGTGCCAGCAGCTTAGCCTCAGGTGCAGATACGCAGTATTTT.

This clone was seen repeatedly, ten times or more. The gene calls are TRBV30 and TRBJ1-5, with 8 bases identical to TRBD1. Trimming took 3 bases from V and 3 from J; bases not matched to a gene: 7. Germline CDR1 is GTSNPN and CDR2 is SVGIG (reference sequence). The CDR3 loop spans 15 amino acids. The CDR3 coding sequence is TGTGCCTGGAGCCATCAGGGACAGGTCAATCAGCCCCAGCATTTT. Its protein is CAWSHQGQVNQPQHF.

This clone came up a few times. The J gene is TRBJ1-5, the V gene TRBV5-1; D might be TRBD1 (6 bases). Germline CDR1 and CDR2: SGHRS and YFSETQ. The V end was cut by 5 bases, the J end by 4 bases, with 16 bases between. This CDR3 region has 15 residues. The CDR3 DNA is TGCGCCAGCAGACGGGGGCTAGAAGGGAATCAGCCCCAGCATTTT. Its protein is CASRRGLEGNQPQHF.

CDR3 region: CAISPRQGFGTGELFF. CDR3 DNA: TGTGCCATCTCCCCACGACAGGGATTCGGCACCGGGGAGCTGTTTTTT. V usage is TRBV10-3 and J usage is TRBJ2-2; 7 bases are a match to TRBD1. This CDR3 is built from 16 residues. Germline-derived CDR1 and CDR2 are ENHRY and SYGVKD. V shed 8 bases and J 4 bases; nucleotides not matched to a gene: 13.

V and J are TRBV30 and TRBJ2-7, with 8 bases lining up with TRBD1. Germline loops: CDR1 GTSNPN, CDR2 SVGIG (reference sequence). The length of the CDR3 is 14 residues. With 2 bases clipped from V and 3 bases from J, the junction kept 6 bases outside the gene matches. CDR3 amino acids: CAWSLQGGSYEQYF. The CDR3 nucleotides are TGTGCCTGGAGTCTACAGGGGGGAAGCTACGAGCAGTACTTC.

The V and J genes are TRBV4-1 and TRBJ2-7; tentative D call: TRBD1 (5 bases). V gave up 2 bases and J gave up 4 bases, with 18 bases separating them. Germline CDR1 reads MGHRA; CDR2 reads YSYEKL. The CDR3 has 16 residues. The CDR3 bases are TGCGCCAGCAGCCAAACATTTCAGGGTGATCAGTACGAGCAGTACTTC. Its translation is CASSQTFQGDQYEQYF.

This clone has just a few counts. The chain's CDR3 is CATRLAGRQTQYF. The DNA for the CDR3 is TGTGCCACCCGACTAGCGGGACGGCAGACCCAGTACTTC. The chain links TRBV27 to TRBJ2-5; 11 bases line up with TRBD2. Germline trimming cut 10 bases from V and 6 bases from J; bases unmatched to any gene: 7. The CDR3 has 13 amino acids. The germline gives CDR1 MNHEY, CDR2 SMNVEV (reference sequence).

V gene TRBV11-2 combines with J gene TRBJ2-1; D is uncertain. V dropped 9 bases and J dropped 6 bases, with 12 bases sitting between them. Germline V gene data show CDR1 as SGHAT and CDR2 as FQNNGV. The CDR3 extends over 12 amino acids. The chain's CDR3 is CASRSRSNEQFF. CDR3 bases: TGTGCCAGTAGAAGCCGGAGCAATGAGCAGTTCTTC.

This clone was detected a few times. The V call is TRBV6-4, the J call TRBJ2-1, with TRBD2 matching 12 bases. The CDR3 totals 15 residues. Germline V lookup: CDR1 MRHNA, CDR2 SNTAGT. Trimming removed 5 bases from V and 4 bases from J; junction bases left unmatched: 3. DNA for the CDR3: TGTGCCAGCAGTATCCTAGCGGGAGGGTACAATGAGCAGTTCTTC. Amino acids: CASSILAGGYNEQFF.

V and J are TRBV15 and TRBJ2-5; 7 bases align to TRBD1. Unmatched junction bases numbered 3, after V lost 7 bases and J lost 1 base. Germline V gene sequence: CDR1 LNHNV, CDR2 YYDKDF (reference sequence). The CDR3 spans 13 residues. The CDR3 sequence: CATTRDSQETQYF. The CDR3 DNA follows: TGTGCCACCACAAGGGACAGCCAAGAGACCCAGTACTTC.

Many counts were recorded for this clone. This chain connects TRBV5-6 to TRBJ2-1; TRBD1 matches 8 bases. CDR3 length: 17 residues. With 5 bases clipped from V and 4 bases from J, the junction kept 14 bases outside the gene matches. Germline CDR1 and CDR2: SGHDT and YYEEEE. The CDR3 loop is CASSGGFAGGLYNEQFF. Here the CDR3 DNA reads TGTGCCAGCAGTGGTGGGTTTGCAGGGGGCCTTTACAATGAGCAGTTCTTC.

Regarding this clone: One base away lies a much larger clone, so this may be a sequencing read error. Within the sample, other DNA sequences also encode this same CDR3. The CDR3 DNA is TGCAGCGCGACAGGGGAGTCGAGGAACACTGAAGCCTTCTTT. The encoded protein is CSATGESRNTEAFF. V gene TRBV29-1 combines with J gene TRBJ1-1; 8 bases agree with TRBD1. The CDR3 totals 14 residues. Per germline, CDR1 SQVTM and CDR2 ANQGSEA. Using reference TRBV29-1 and TRBJ1-1 for the parts outside the CDR3, the full variable domain is SAVISQKPSRDICQRGTSLTIQCQVDSQVTMMFWYRQQPGQSLTLIATANQGSEATYESGFVIDKFPISRPNLTFSTLTVSNMSPEDSSIYLCSATGESRNTEAFFGQGTRLTVV.

Concerning this clone: The same CDR3 is also encoded by other DNA sequences in this sample. This sequence joins TRBV28 and TRBJ2-3; 8 bases are a match to TRBD1. Trimming cost V 0 bases and J 1 base; bases outside gene matches: 0. Germline V gene lookup returns CDR1 MDHEN and CDR2 SYDVKM. The CDR3 contains 15 residues. The CDR3: CASSLWTGGTDTQYF. The CDR3, as DNA: TGTGCCAGCAGTTTATGGACAGGGGGCACAGATACGCAGTATTTT.

The CDR3, as DNA: TGTGCCAGCAGTTTTGGGGGTGCTAATGAAAAACTGTTTTTT. Translating it yields CASSFGGANEKLFF. The chain couples TRBV27 to TRBJ1-4; TRBD1 is a possible D gene (5 bases). Germline assignment: CDR1 MNHEY and CDR2 SMNVEV (reference sequence). The CDR3 has 14 amino acids. Trimming left V 3 bases short and J 3 bases short, with 8 bases between.

The gene calls are TRBV28 and TRBJ2-7; D gene uncertain. Germline CDR1 and CDR2: MDHEN and SYDVKM. The length of the CDR3 is 12 residues. Trimming left V 7 bases short and J 4 bases short, with 11 bases between. The CDR3 sequence: CASTGLTYEQYF. CDR3 in DNA: TGTGCCAGCACCGGTCTCACTTACGAGCAGTACTTC.

This chain links TRBV5-1 with TRBJ2-1; 8 bases match TRBD2. The germline gives CDR1 SGHRS, CDR2 YFSETQ. There are 15 residues in the CDR3. Trimming took 0 bases from V and 6 from J; bases not matched to a gene: 5. Here the CDR3 reads CASSLAGGSPNEQFF. The CDR3 coding sequence is TGCGCCAGCAGCTTGGCGGGAGGGTCCCCCAATGAGCAGTTCTTC.

The rearrangement uses TRBV7-2 and TRBJ2-5, with D possibly being TRBD2 (5 bases). There are 13 residues in the CDR3. The germline V and J ends were trimmed by 3 bases and 4 bases, with 9 bases remaining between them. Looked up from germline, CDR1 is SGHTA and CDR2 is FQGNSA. CDR3 amino acids: CASSFSVGETQYF. In nucleotides, the CDR3 is TGTGCCAGCAGCTTTAGCGTAGGAGAGACCCAGTACTTC.

The chain links TRBV27 to TRBJ2-3; unclear D gene. The CDR3 runs to 13 residues. Germline V gene sequence: CDR1 MNHEY, CDR2 SMNVEV (reference sequence). V lost 2 bases and J 3 bases, leaving 6 bases between the germline ends. The CDR3 region has the DNA TGTGCCAGCAGTTTACGGCTGACAGATACGCAGTATTTT. This translates into CASSLRLTDTQYF.

V and J are TRBV7-2 and TRBJ2-3; D may be TRBD2 (6 bases). In germline, CDR1 is SGHTA, CDR2 FQGNSA. Trimming took off 2 bases at V and 0 bases at J, with 12 bases between the two ends. The CDR3 runs 16 residues. The CDR3 loop reads CASSLILAVSTDTQYF. The DNA of the CDR3 is TGTGCCAGCAGCTTAATCTTAGCGGTGAGCACAGATACGCAGTATTTT. The entire variable domain, with the rest obtained from reference TRBV7-2 and TRBJ2-3, is as follows: GAGVSQSPSNKVTEKGKDVELRCDPISGHTALYWYRQSLGQGLEFLIYFQGNSAPDKSGLPSDRFSAERTGGSVSTLTIQRTQQEDSAVYLCASSLILAVSTDTQYFGPGTRLTVL.

This clone appeared a few times. The chain combines TRBV28 with TRBJ1-1; no firm D call. V shed 7 bases and J shed 5 bases, with 8 bases lying between them. In germline, CDR1 is MDHEN, CDR2 SYDVKM. The CDR3 has 11 residues. The CDR3 loop reads CASTQETEAFF. As DNA, the CDR3 is TGTGCCAGCACCCAGGAGACTGAAGCTTTCTTT.

This clone was observed a handful of times. This rearrangement joins TRBV7-2 to TRBJ2-2, with TRBD1 matching 7 bases. There are 14 residues in the CDR3. V was pared by 6 bases and J by 7 bases, with 8 bases of the junction left unmatched. Germline V gene data show CDR1 as SGHTA and CDR2 as FQGNSA. CDR3 nucleotides: TGTGCCAGCAGTCAGACAGGGCAAGTCGGGGAGCTGTTTTTT. The encoded protein is CASSQTGQVGELFF.